This T cell receptor (beta chain) was recovered during a study of PD-1 blockade in classical Hodgkin lymphoma. The study, taken as a whole, reports: The baseline diversity of complete responders showed similarity to that of newly diagnosed patients. Still unresolved is the cause of the repertoire differences, which may be disease activity or prior therapy. Newly diagnosed patients were reported to exhibit reduced baseline TCR diversity relative to healthy donors.

The length of the CDR3 is 10 residues. From germline, CDR1 is SQVTM and CDR2 ANQGSEA. The V gene lost 4 bases and the J gene lost 6 bases, with 6 bases spanning the gap. A note on this clone: Its antigen is currently unknown.

With no exception, relapse followed autologous stem cell transplantation in all patients, and brentuximab vedotin exposure varied. Responses achieved at best were complete response, partial response or progressive disease. Produced via immunoSEQ multiplex PCR; TCRdb's table is partial and in-frame only. The sample includes 9,500 to 13,000 clones, roughly 75% of them seen just once. The sequence was obtained from a human donor with classical Hodgkin lymphoma. The rearrangement links TRBV29-1 to TRBJ1-2; D call uncertain. This specimen consisted of peripheral blood mononuclear cells (PBMCs), obtained at baseline. CDR3 in amino acids: CSVVADGYTF. The DNA for the CDR3 is TGCAGCGTTGTCGCAGATGGCTACACCTTC.